This T cell receptor (beta chain) was sequenced during a study of glioma-infiltrating T cells after dendritic cell vaccination (TCRdb year 2016). The study in broad terms: The cohort included approximately 15 glioblastoma patients drawn from Phase I and II dendritic cell vaccination trials, of whom 9 were newly diagnosed and 6 had recurrent disease. Between the early 2000s and the early 2010s, the patients were given dendritic cell vaccination pulsed with autologous tumor lysate. The vaccine consisted of monocyte-derived dendritic cells cultured about 7 days with IL-4 and GM-CSF, then pulsed overnight with autologous tumor lysate. Three intradermal dendritic cell vaccine injections were administered to patients at biweekly intervals in the arm below the axilla. Tumor-infiltrating lymphocyte content was quantified and tumor and blood repertoires were compared in dendritic cell-vaccinated glioblastoma patients by deep sequencing of TCR beta CDR3 regions. Survival after dendritic cell vaccination was correlated with TCR sequencing metrics, including TIL content and tumor-blood repertoire overlap.

From a lookup of the germline V gene (reference sequence), CDR1 and CDR2 are GTSNPN and SVGIG. The junction shows trimming of 5 bases on V and 3 bases on J, and the gene matches do not reach 6 bases of it. From its cysteine to its phenylalanine, the CDR3 spans 13 amino acids. Just CDR3 DNA is preserved here, 39 bases in frame from base 1. Patients were selected on the basis of adequate residual fresh-frozen tumor tissue and more than two years of available survival data. An isocitrate dehydrogenase mutation was not carried by any of the glioblastoma patients, although molecular status was otherwise variable. PBMC were collected before vaccination, two weeks after the third vaccination, and at tumor progression if tumor progression occurred. Genomic DNA was extracted with the Qiagen DNeasy Blood extraction Kit. Using the immunoSEQ assay, TCRB CDR3 regions were amplified from 2 micrograms of genomic DNA, or from all available DNA when less than that was on hand. Multiplex PCR used 60 forward primers for TCR V beta segments and 13 reverse primers for J beta segments. To estimate reads per starting template, synthetic control templates were spiked into each sample at limiting dilution. Sequencing produced 87 bp reads on the Illumina HiSeq System. On the authors' methods: PCR and sequencing errors were removed by merging closely related sequences with a nearest neighbor algorithm. TCR overlap was measured as the percentage of unique tumor TCR beta sequences that were also present in the peripheral blood of the same patient. Drawn from immuneACCESS, this table holds only the in-frame rearrangements with V and J called that TCRdb kept. Clones are partly lost; checked studies trace under half to an unresolved V gene and leave the rest unexplained. V and J calls plus clone size are reproduced from that table; the DNA served to infer D and trimming. This sample is represented by fewer than 85,000 clones; over 70% of them were singletons. Around 2.3% of the sample is held by the ten biggest clonotypes.

Here is what the overall study found, with its caveats: The cohort was small and heterogeneous, only a few patients had full blood and tumor sets, and even fewer had initial-recurrent tumor pairs. The response model built on TCR overlap across three groups was characterized as speculative, with prospective validation still needed. TCR clonality showed no direct relationship with survival, which suggests that a diverse polyclonal response may matter. After dendritic cell vaccination, a higher estimated pretreatment TIL content predicted longer time to progression and longer overall survival.

Comments on this clone: Its antigen target is currently unknown. No much larger clone exists at a distance of one base, and base qualities are not known.

Recombination connected TRBV30 to TRBJ1-2, with TRBD1 matching 7 junction bases. This clonotype was sampled from a human donor with glioblastoma. Sequencing was performed on blood, taken before dendritic cell vaccination. The CDR3 protein sequence reads: CAWLRDSYYGYTF. The DNA reads as follows: TGTGCCTGGCTCCGGGACAGTTACTATGGCTACACCTTC.